This T cell receptor (beta chain) derives from a study of blood T cell repertoires in COVID-19. Study summary: COVID-19 samples collected from the United States, Italy and Spain covered acute and convalescent phases.

Original processing methods: Quantification of nucleated cells was approximated via reference gene primer amplification. Profiling relied on immunoSEQ multiplex PCR, and the TCRdb table lists in-frame clones only, not all of them. The V and J calls and the clone size are those of that table, but D and trimming were determined from the DNA. Here the sample spans a few hundred thousand clones, more than 70% being singletons. This clone was seen a handful of times. V lost 4 bases and J lost 6; bases outside the gene matches: 12. CDR3 size: 16 residues. CDR1 is SGHNT and CDR2 is YYREEE in the germline V gene (reference sequence).

J is TRBJ1-2 and V is TRBV5-4; 10 bases match TRBD1. This TCR came from a man aged 40-50 years in a cohort exposed to, infected with or recovered from COVID-19 (not recorded which). The sample comprised PBMCs or T cells enriched from blood (not recorded which). Here the CDR3 DNA reads TGTGCCAGCAGCCCGGGGAGGGGACAGGGGATGAATGGCTACACCTTC. This sequence encodes CASSPGRGQGMNGYTF.